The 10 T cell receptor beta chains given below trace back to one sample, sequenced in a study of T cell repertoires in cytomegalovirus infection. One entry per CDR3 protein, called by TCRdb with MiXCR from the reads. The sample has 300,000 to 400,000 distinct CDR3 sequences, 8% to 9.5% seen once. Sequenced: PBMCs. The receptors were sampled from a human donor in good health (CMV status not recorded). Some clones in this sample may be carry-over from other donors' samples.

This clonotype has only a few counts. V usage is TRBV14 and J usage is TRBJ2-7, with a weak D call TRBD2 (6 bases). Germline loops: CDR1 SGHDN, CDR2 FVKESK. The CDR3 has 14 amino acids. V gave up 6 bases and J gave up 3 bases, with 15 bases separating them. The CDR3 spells CASRGGGNVYEQYF. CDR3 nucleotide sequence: TGTGCCAGCAGGGGAGGTGGGAATGTCTACGAGCAGTACTTC.

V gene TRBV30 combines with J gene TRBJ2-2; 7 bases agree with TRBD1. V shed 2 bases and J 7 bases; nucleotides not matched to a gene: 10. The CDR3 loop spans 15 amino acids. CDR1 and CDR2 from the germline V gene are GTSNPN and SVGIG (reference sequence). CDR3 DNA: TGTGCCTGGAGTCACAGGGGCCAATACCGCGGGGAGCTGTTTTTT. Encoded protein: CAWSHRGQYRGELFF.

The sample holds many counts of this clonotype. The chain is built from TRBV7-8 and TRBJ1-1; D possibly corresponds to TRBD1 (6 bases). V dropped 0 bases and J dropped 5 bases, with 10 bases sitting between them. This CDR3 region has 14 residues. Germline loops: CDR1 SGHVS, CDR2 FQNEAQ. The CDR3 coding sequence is TGTGCCAGCAGCTTAGCTACAGGGCGGACTGAAGCTTTCTTT. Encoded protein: CASSLATGRTEAFF.

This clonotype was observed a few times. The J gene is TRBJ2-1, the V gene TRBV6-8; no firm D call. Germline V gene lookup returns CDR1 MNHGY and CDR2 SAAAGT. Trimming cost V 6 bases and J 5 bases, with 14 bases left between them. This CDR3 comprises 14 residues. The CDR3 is CASSDLPAHNEQFF. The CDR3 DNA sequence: TGTGCCAGCAGCGACCTCCCAGCTCACAATGAGCAGTTCTTC.

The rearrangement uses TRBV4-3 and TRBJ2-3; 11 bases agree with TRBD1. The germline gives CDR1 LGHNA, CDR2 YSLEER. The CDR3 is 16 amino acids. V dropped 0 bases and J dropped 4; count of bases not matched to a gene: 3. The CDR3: CASSQEPGQGADTQYF. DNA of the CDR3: TGCGCCAGCAGCCAAGAGCCGGGACAGGGGGCAGATACGCAGTATTTT.

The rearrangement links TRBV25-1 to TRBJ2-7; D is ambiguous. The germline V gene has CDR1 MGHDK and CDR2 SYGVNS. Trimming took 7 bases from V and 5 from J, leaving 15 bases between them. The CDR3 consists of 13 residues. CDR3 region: CASTRRRVHEQYF. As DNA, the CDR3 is TGTGCCAGCACTCGGAGAAGAGTGCACGAGCAGTACTTC.

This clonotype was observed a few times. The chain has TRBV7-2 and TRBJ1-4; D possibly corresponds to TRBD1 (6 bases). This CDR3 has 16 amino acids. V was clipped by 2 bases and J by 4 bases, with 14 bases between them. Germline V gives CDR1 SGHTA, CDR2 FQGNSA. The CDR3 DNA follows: TGTGCCAGCAGCTTACGACAGGACCCTTATAATGAAAAACTGTTTTTT. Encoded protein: CASSLRQDPYNEKLFF.

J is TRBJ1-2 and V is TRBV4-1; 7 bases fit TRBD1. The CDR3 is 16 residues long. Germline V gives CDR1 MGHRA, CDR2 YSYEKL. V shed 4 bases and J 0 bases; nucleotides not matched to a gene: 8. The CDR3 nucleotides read TGCGCCAGCAGCCCCACCCGGGACAGCCCTAACTATGGCTACACCTTC. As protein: CASSPTRDSPNYGYTF.

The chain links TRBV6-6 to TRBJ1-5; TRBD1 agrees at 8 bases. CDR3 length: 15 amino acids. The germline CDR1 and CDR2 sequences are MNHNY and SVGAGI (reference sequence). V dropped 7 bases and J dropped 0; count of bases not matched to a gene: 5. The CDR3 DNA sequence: TGTGCCAGCACCGGACAGGGACTTAGCAATCAGCCCCAGCATTTT. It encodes CASTGQGLSNQPQHF.

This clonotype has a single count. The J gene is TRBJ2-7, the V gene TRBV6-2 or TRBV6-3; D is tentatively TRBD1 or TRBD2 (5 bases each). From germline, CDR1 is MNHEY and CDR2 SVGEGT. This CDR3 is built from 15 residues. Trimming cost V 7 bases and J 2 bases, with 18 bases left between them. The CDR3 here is CASTEPGTPPYEQYF. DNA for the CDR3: TGTGCCAGCACCGAACCCGGGACCCCCCCCTACGAGCAGTACTTC.